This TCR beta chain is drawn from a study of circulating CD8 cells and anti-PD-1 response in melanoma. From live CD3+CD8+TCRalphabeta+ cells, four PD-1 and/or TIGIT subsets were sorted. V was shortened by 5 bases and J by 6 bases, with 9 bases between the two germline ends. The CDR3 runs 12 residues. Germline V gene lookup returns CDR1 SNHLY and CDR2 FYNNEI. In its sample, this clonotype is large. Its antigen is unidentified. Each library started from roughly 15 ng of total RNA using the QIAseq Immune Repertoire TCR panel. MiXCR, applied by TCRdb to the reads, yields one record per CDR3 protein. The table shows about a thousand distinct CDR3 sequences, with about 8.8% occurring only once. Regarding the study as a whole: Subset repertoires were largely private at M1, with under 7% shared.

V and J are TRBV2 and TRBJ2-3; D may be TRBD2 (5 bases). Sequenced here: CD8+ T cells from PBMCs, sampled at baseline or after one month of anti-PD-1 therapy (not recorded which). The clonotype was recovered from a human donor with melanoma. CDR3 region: CASSSGLDTQYF. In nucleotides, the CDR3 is TGTGCCAGCAGTAGCGGTCTGGATACGCAGTATTTT.